This entry lists 18 T cell receptor beta chains sequenced from one sample in a study of blood T cell repertoires in COVID-19 (dated by TCRdb to 2020 to 2022). To prepare the library, the immunoSEQ multiplex PCR assay was applied. Entries here come from immuneACCESS through TCRdb and include only in-frame sequences with V and J called. Some clones fail to appear in such tables; in the studies checked, an unresolved V gene covers under half of the shortfall, and the cause of the remainder is unknown. The sample data list about 240,000 clones, and just under 85% of these were observed just once. The ten largest clones represent around 6.5% of the sample. Sequences were obtained from peripheral blood. These receptors came from a woman aged 55-75 years with active or convalescent COVID-19.

V and J are TRBV2 and TRBJ2-3, with a possible D match to TRBD1 (6 bases). CDR3 length: 14 amino acids. Germline values: CDR1 SNHLY, CDR2 FYNNEI. Trimming stripped 8 bases from V and 0 bases from J, with 12 bases between. The chain's CDR3 is CASGNRASTDTQYF. The DNA of the CDR3 is TGTGCCAGCGGGAACAGGGCTAGCACAGATACGCAGTATTTT.

The rearrangement links TRBV4-1 to TRBJ2-7; 8 bases map to TRBD1. The germline V gene encodes CDR1 MGHRA and CDR2 YSYEKL. The CDR3 covers 14 residues. J was trimmed by 3 bases and V by 4 bases; bases with no gene match: 5. DNA for the CDR3: TGCGCCAGCAGCCTTGGGACAGGTAACTACGAGCAGTACTTC. Its translation: CASSLGTGNYEQYF.

The V call is TRBV19, the J call TRBJ2-3; 7 bases fit TRBD1. CDR3 length: 14 amino acids. Germline CDR1 reads LNHDA; CDR2 reads SQIVND (reference sequence). The V gene end was trimmed by 7 bases and the J gene end by 0 bases; junction bases not matched to a gene: 4. In DNA, the CDR3 is TGTGCCAGTAAAGGGACAGCAAGCACAGATACGCAGTATTTT. Translation gives CASKGTASTDTQYF.

A single count supports this clone. Compared with germline, one end of the junction differs, possibly owing to a read error. The chain combines TRBV6-2 or TRBV6-3 with TRBJ2-1; D perhaps matches TRBD2 (6 bases). The germline CDR1 and CDR2 sequences are MNHEY and SVGEGT. The CDR3 spans 12 residues. CDR3 region: CASSPGTGGEVF. CDR3 nucleotide sequence: TGTGCCAGCAGTCCCGGGACGGGCGGGGAGGTCTTC.

The table lists this clone with a count of one. V usage is TRBV6-2 or TRBV6-3 and J usage is TRBJ2-5; the match to TRBD2 covers 12 bases. V was clipped by 6 bases and J by 3 bases; unmatched bases: 8. The CDR3 loop spans 16 amino acids. CDR1 and CDR2 from the germline V gene are MNHEY and SVGEGT. As DNA, the CDR3 is TGTGCCAGCAGCCGCGGACTAGCGGGAAAAGAAGAGACCCAGTACTTC. Its protein product is CASSRGLAGKEETQYF.

This rearrangement joins TRBV5-1 to TRBJ2-7; D is perhaps TRBD2 (6 bases). V gave up 1 base and J gave up 4 bases, with 18 bases separating them. There are 16 residues in the CDR3. Germline values: CDR1 SGHRS, CDR2 YFSETQ. This CDR3 reads CASSLFEAGRGYEQYV. In DNA, the CDR3 is TGCGCCAGCAGCTTGTTTGAGGCGGGTCGGGGGTACGAGCAGTACGTC.

V usage is TRBV5-1 and J usage is TRBJ1-5; D perhaps matches TRBD1 (6 bases). V was cut by 4 bases and J by 1 base, with 12 bases left in between. The germline CDR1 and CDR2 sequences are SGHRS and YFSETQ. This CDR3 comprises 15 residues. DNA of the CDR3: TGCGCCAGCAGCGTAAATGGACAGAGCAATCAGCCCCAGCATTTT. As protein: CASSVNGQSNQPQHF.

The gene calls are TRBV7-9 and TRBJ1-3; maybe TRBD1 (6 bases). CDR3 length: 14 amino acids. Trimming took off 5 bases at V and 0 bases at J, with 8 bases between the two ends. Germline V lookup: CDR1 SEHNR, CDR2 FQNEAQ (reference sequence). As DNA, the CDR3 is TGTGCCAGCAGCCTGGACAGCTCTGGAAACACCATATATTTT. This codes for CASSLDSSGNTIYF.

The rearrangement links TRBV5-5 to TRBJ1-5; 9 positions agree with TRBD1. CDR1 is SGHKS and CDR2 is YYEKEE in the germline V gene (reference sequence). The CDR3 contains 15 residues. Losses at the gene ends were 4 bases for V and 5 bases for J; bases not matched to a gene: 7. As DNA, the CDR3 is TGTGCCAGCAGCCGGGTCCGGGACAGGGATCAGCCCCAGCATTTT. This translates into CASSRVRDRDQPQHF.

The chain combines TRBV6-1 with TRBJ1-5, with 9 bases identical to TRBD1. The CDR3 is 18 residues long. Losses at the gene ends were 1 base for V and 0 bases for J; bases not matched to a gene: 7. The germline gives CDR1 MNHNS, CDR2 SASEGT. The CDR3 coding sequence is TGTGCCAGCAGTGAAGATACGGGACAGGGTAATAGCAATCAGCCCCAGCATTTT. It encodes CASSEDTGQGNSNQPQHF.

The chain is built from TRBV3-1 (or the pseudogene TRBV3-2) and TRBJ2-1, with TRBD2 matching 9 bases. The germline V gene has CDR1 LGHDT and CDR2 YNNKEL (reference sequence). The CDR3 is 13 residues long. After removal of 7 bases from V and 4 bases from J, the junction contained 2 bases not matched to a gene. The CDR3 nucleotides are TGTGCCAGCACTAGCGGGATTTACAATGAGCAGTTCTTC. Its protein product is CASTSGIYNEQFF.

The V and J genes are TRBV21-1 and TRBJ2-7; TRBD2 reflects the table's D call only, with no check against the DNA. TRBV21-1 is annotated as a pseudogene. This CDR3 has 13 residues. The CDR3 DNA follows: TGTGCCAGCAGCAAACCCCATTCAGCGGGGCAGTACGTC. This encodes CASSKPHSAGQYV.

The gene calls are TRBV7-2 and TRBJ2-3; D might be TRBD2 (7 bases). There are 17 residues in the CDR3. Germline V gene data show CDR1 as SGHTA and CDR2 as FQGNSA. V was shortened by 3 bases and J by 0 bases, with 16 bases between the two germline ends. The CDR3 loop reads CASSFFGGPYSTDTQYF. The CDR3 coding sequence is TGTGCCAGCAGCTTTTTCGGGGGGCCGTATAGCACAGATACGCAGTATTTT.

CDR3 sequence (DNA): TGCGCCAGCAGCCAATTGGGACTAGCGGGAGTAGGAGAGACCCAGTACTTC. Its protein product is CASSQLGLAGVGETQYF. The chain couples TRBV4-1 to TRBJ2-5; 14 bases are shared with TRBD2. The CDR3 runs 17 residues. The germline CDR1 and CDR2 sequences are MGHRA and YSYEKL. V shed 2 bases and J 4 bases; nucleotides not matched to a gene: 6.

The V and J genes are TRBV4-2 and TRBJ2-2, with D possibly matching TRBD1 (6 bases). Trimming shortened V by 1 base and J by 8 bases, and 11 bases separated the two germline ends. The CDR3 runs to 14 residues. The germline CDR1 and CDR2 sequences are LGHNA and YNFKEQ. The CDR3 DNA reads TGTGCCAGCAGCCAAGGGTCCAGGGGAGGGGAGCTGTTTTTT. Translation: CASSQGSRGGELFF.

DNA of the CDR3: TGTGCCAGCAGCCCCTTGGGACTCGTGAACACCGGGGAGCTGTTTTTT. Amino acid sequence: CASSPLGLVNTGELFF. This chain links TRBV11-2 with TRBJ2-2; TRBD2 is a possible D gene (6 bases). The CDR3 is 16 residues long. Trimming stripped 5 bases from V and 1 base from J, with 14 bases between. The germline CDR1 and CDR2 sequences are SGHAT and FQNNGV.

This clone was counted only a few times. The chain has TRBV4-1 and TRBJ2-7, with 11 bases identical to TRBD2. This CDR3 region has 16 residues. In germline, CDR1 is MGHRA, CDR2 YSYEKL. The V segment lost 6 bases and the J segment 0 bases; nucleotides outside the gene matches: 7. The CDR3 protein is CASSPRLAGHSYEQYF. In DNA, the CDR3 is TGCGCCAGCAGTCCCCGACTAGCGGGACACTCCTACGAGCAGTACTTC.

The chain employs TRBV5-1 and TRBJ2-3, with TRBD2 matching 8 bases. J was trimmed by 0 bases and V by 0 bases; bases with no gene match: 6. Germline V gene lookup returns CDR1 SGHRS and CDR2 YFSETQ. The CDR3 consists of 17 residues. In DNA form, the CDR3 reads TGCGCCAGCAGCTTGGGGGGACTAGGGAGTAGCACAGATACGCAGTATTTT. The encoded protein is CASSLGGLGSSTDTQYF.